This passage covers 14 T cell receptor beta chains from one sample sequenced in a study of T-cell reconstitution after alpha-beta-depleted transplantation in children (dated by TCRdb to the mid-2010s). The library was obtained by PCR. Sequencing was performed on an Illumina HiSeq 2500. Molecular barcoding was employed in the preparation of TCR libraries, with unique molecular identifiers being used to normalize TCRbeta repertoire quantification. TCRdb cleaned the public reads at Q25 with fastp, built clones with MiXCR and kept in-frame beta chains. Each entry merges the rows of one CDR3 protein and shows their most common DNA and genes. This sample is represented by 500,000 to 750,000 distinct CDR3 sequences; more than 20% of them were singletons. The leading ten clones occupy approximately 39% of the sample. The treatment or condition label of this sample denotes: allogeneic hematopoietic cell transplantation with graft depleted of TCRalphabeta T cells and CD19 B cells.

Material: PBMCs, obtained before TCRalphabeta/CD19-depleted stem cell transplant. The receptor set was obtained from a boy in the first two years of life with Wiskott-Aldrich syndrome, due to receive a stem cell transplant.

The chain uses TRBV5-1 and TRBJ2-5; 13 bases fit TRBD2. V lost 2 bases and J lost 2; bases outside the gene matches: 9. The V gene's germline CDR1 is SGHRS and CDR2 YFSETQ. This CDR3 spans 18 amino acids. The CDR3 region is CASSFPGLAGEYQETQYF. The CDR3 nucleotides read TGCGCCAGCAGCTTTCCTGGACTAGCGGGAGAGTATCAAGAGACCCAGTACTTC. The full variable domain, completed using reference TRBV5-1 and TRBJ2-5, is KAGVTQTPRYLIKTRGQQVTLSCSPISGHRSVSWYQQTPGQGLQFLFEYFSETQRNKGNFPGRFSGRQFSNSRSEMNVSTLELGDSALYLCASSFPGLAGEYQETQYFGPGTRLLVL.

This chain uses TRBV12-3 or TRBV12-4 with TRBJ2-5; no clear D gene. Trimming removed 0 bases at V and 1 base at J, with 12 bases between. The CDR3 spans 16 residues. The CDR3 protein is CASSLALSDSQETQYF. The CDR3 bases are TGTGCCAGCAGTTTAGCGCTATCCGACTCCCAAGAGACCCAGTACTTC.

This clonotype showed up many times. The V call is TRBV2, the J call TRBJ2-3; 8 bases agree with TRBD2. The germline CDR1 and CDR2 sequences are SNHLY and FYNNEI. This CDR3 spans 15 amino acids. Trimming cost V 8 bases and J 4 bases; bases outside gene matches: 11. The CDR3 sequence is CASLSGRSGPDTQYF. The CDR3 DNA sequence: TGTGCCAGCCTGAGCGGGAGATCGGGACCAGATACGCAGTATTTT.

In DNA, the CDR3 is TGTGCCAGCAGGACAAAGTCTACTAGTCCCCACGGGACCCAGTACTTC. As protein: CASRTKSTSPHGTQYF. This chain joins TRBV7-2 and TRBJ2-5; TRBD2 might be the D (5 bases). Germline values: CDR1 SGHTA, CDR2 FQGNSA. V shed 6 bases and J shed 7 bases, with 24 bases lying between them. The CDR3 loop spans 16 amino acids.

The rearrangement uses TRBV28 and TRBJ2-7, with D perhaps matching TRBD2 (5 bases). V was cut by 6 bases and J by 3 bases, with 15 bases left in between. Germline V gene data show CDR1 as MDHEN and CDR2 as SYDVKM. The CDR3 contains 14 residues. The CDR3: CASSYRGRDYEQYF. DNA for the CDR3: TGTGCCAGCAGCTATCGTGGACGGGACTACGAGCAGTACTTC. Based on the CDR3 plus reference TRBV28 and TRBJ2-7, the full variable domain is DVKVTQSSRYLVKRTGEKVFLECVQDMDHENMFWYRQDPGLGLRLIYFSYDVKMKEKGDIPEGYSVSREKKERFSLILESASTNQTSMYLCASSYRGRDYEQYFGPGTRLTVT.

The chain has TRBV14 and TRBJ2-1, with D tentatively TRBD1 or TRBD2 (5 bases each). Trimming removed 6 bases from V and 4 bases from J, with 19 bases in between. The CDR3 runs to 16 residues. Germline V CDR1 and CDR2: SGHDN, FVKESK. The CDR3 here is CASRPIGGEAYNEQFF. The CDR3 nucleotides are TGTGCCAGCAGACCGATTGGGGGAGAGGCGTACAATGAGCAGTTCTTC.

This clonotype was seen a few times. The junction differs from germline at one of its ends, possibly a read error. The chain carries TRBV27 and TRBJ2-1, with D possibly being TRBD2 (6 bases). The germline V gene has CDR1 MNHEY and CDR2 SMNVEV (reference sequence). CDR3 size: 12 residues. The CDR3 nucleotides are TGCCGATCGGGGCGGGATTACAATGAGCAGTTCTTC. Protein: CRSGRDYNEQFF.

V usage is TRBV28 and J usage is TRBJ2-7; the D gene is possibly TRBD1 (6 bases). V was trimmed by 5 bases and J by 6 bases, leaving 14 bases between them. Germline V gene sequence: CDR1 MDHEN, CDR2 SYDVKM. The length of the CDR3 is 13 residues. The DNA of the CDR3 is TGTGCCAGCAGTCACCACAGGGCCATCGAGCAGTACTTC. Translation: CASSHHRAIEQYF.

The chain joins TRBV20-1 to TRBJ2-1; D uncertain. This CDR3 spans 11 amino acids. Germline values: CDR1 DFQATT, CDR2 SNEGSKA (reference sequence). Trimming cost V 5 bases and J 6 bases, with 8 bases left between them. The CDR3 loop reads CSAPEINEQFF. CDR3 DNA: TGCAGTGCTCCTGAAATCAATGAGCAGTTCTTC.

CDR3 DNA sequence: TGTGCCAGCAGCAAAGAAGTTAAGGGCAGGCGCACAGATACGCAGTATTTT. Translation: CASSKEVKGRRTDTQYF. The rearrangement uses TRBV21-1 and TRBJ2-3; the table names TRBD2, a call not compared with the DNA. TRBV21-1 constitutes a pseudogene. This CDR3 region has 17 residues.

The chain employs TRBV20-1 and TRBJ1-1, with D unclear. Germline V gene sequence: CDR1 DFQATT, CDR2 SNEGSKA (reference sequence). V lost 4 bases, J lost 1 base, and 7 bases lay in between. The length of the CDR3 is 12 residues. CDR3 amino acids: CSAIIRNTEAFF. CDR3 sequence (DNA): TGCAGTGCTATTATAAGGAACACTGAAGCTTTCTTT.

The chain is built from TRBV20-1 and TRBJ2-3, with 7 bases matching TRBD1. Trimming removed 3 bases from V and 3 bases from J; junction bases left unmatched: 3. CDR1 is DFQATT and CDR2 is SNEGSKA in the germline V gene (reference sequence). The CDR3 is made up of 13 amino acids. The CDR3 DNA is TGCAGTGCTAGTGGACAGGCGACAGATACGCAGTATTTT. Encoded protein: CSASGQATDTQYF.

The genes are TRBV20-1 and TRBJ2-5, with 7 bases matching TRBD2. Trimming removed 4 bases from V and 4 bases from J; junction bases left unmatched: 6. Germline V gives CDR1 DFQATT, CDR2 SNEGSKA (reference sequence). The CDR3 contains 13 residues. Here the CDR3 DNA reads TGCAGTGCTAACCCCTCGGGGGGAGAGACCCAGTACTTC. It is translated as CSANPSGGETQYF.

This clonotype turned up a few times. This sequence joins TRBV27 and TRBJ1-1, with TRBD1 identical over 7 bases. The V gene end was trimmed by 5 bases and the J gene end by 4 bases; junction bases not matched to a gene: 10. This CDR3 is 15 amino acids long. Germline-derived CDR1 and CDR2 are MNHEY and SMNVEV (reference sequence). The DNA of the CDR3 is TGTGCCAGCAGTGCGACAGGGCGTTACGGCACTGAAGCTTTCTTT. It yields the protein CASSATGRYGTEAFF.